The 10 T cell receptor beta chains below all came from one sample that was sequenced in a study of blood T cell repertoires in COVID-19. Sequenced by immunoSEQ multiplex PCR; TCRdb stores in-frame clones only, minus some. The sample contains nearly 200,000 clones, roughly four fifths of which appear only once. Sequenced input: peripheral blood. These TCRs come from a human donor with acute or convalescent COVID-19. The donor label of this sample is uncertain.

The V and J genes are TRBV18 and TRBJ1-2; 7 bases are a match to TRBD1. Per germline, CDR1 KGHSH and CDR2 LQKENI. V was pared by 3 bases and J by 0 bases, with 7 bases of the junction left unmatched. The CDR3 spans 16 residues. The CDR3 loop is CASSPGPGTANYGYTF. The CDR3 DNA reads TGTGCCAGCTCACCGGGTCCAGGGACAGCTAACTATGGCTACACCTTC.

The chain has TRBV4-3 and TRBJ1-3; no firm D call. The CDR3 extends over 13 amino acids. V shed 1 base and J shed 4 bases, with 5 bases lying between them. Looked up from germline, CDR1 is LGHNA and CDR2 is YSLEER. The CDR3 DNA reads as TGCGCCAGCAGCCAAGCCGTAGGAAACACCATATATTTT. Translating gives CASSQAVGNTIYF.

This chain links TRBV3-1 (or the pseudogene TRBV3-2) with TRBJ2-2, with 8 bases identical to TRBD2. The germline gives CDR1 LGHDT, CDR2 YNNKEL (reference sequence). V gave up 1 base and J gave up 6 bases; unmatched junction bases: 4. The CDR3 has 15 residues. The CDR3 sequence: CASSQVPGGAGELFF. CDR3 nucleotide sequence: TGTGCCAGCAGCCAAGTACCGGGAGGGGCCGGGGAGCTGTTTTTT.

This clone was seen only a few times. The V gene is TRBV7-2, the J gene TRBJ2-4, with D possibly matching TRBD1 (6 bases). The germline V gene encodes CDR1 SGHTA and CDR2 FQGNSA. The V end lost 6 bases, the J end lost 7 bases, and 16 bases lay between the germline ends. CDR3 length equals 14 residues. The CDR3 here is CASSPVVGANIQYF. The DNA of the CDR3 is TGTGCCAGCAGTCCGGTGGTGGGGGCGAACATTCAGTACTTC. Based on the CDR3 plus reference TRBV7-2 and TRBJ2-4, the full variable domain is GAGVSQSPSNKVTEKGKDVELRCDPISGHTALYWYRQSLGQGLEFLIYFQGNSAPDKSGLPSDRFSAERTGGSVSTLTIQRTQQEDSAVYLCASSPVVGANIQYFGAGTRLSVL.

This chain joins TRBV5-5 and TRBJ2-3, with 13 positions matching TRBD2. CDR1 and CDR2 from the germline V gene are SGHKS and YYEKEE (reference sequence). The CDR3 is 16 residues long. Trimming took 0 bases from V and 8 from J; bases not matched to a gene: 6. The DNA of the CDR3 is TGTGCCAGCAGCTTGGAACTAGCGGGAGGGCCGGCTACGCAGTATTTT. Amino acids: CASSLELAGGPATQYF.

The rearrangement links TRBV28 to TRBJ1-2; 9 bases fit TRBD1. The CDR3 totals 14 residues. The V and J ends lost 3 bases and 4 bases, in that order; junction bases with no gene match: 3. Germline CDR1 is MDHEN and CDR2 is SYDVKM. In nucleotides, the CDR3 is TGTGCCAGCAGTTTCGGGGACAGGGTCTATGGCTACACCTTC. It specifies CASSFGDRVYGYTF.

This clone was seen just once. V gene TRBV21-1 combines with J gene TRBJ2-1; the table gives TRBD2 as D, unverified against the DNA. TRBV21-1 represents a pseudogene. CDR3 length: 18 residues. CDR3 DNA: TGTGCCAGTCCAAGGGACAGGGGACTAGCGGGGTCCTACAATGAGCAGTTCTTC. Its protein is CASPRDRGLAGSYNEQFF.

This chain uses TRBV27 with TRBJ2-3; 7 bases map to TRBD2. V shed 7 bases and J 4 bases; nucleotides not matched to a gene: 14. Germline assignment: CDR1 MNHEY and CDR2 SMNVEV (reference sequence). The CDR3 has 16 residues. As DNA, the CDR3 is TGTGCCAGCAAACCCCCTGGCGGGAGAGCCCCAGATACGCAGTATTTT. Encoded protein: CASKPPGGRAPDTQYF.

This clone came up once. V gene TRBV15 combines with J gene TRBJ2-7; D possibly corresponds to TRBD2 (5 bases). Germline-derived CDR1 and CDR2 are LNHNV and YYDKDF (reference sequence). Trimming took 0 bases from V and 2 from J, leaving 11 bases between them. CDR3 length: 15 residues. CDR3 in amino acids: CATSRDARRPYEQYF. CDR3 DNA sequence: TGTGCCACCAGCAGAGATGCAAGGAGGCCCTACGAGCAGTACTTC.

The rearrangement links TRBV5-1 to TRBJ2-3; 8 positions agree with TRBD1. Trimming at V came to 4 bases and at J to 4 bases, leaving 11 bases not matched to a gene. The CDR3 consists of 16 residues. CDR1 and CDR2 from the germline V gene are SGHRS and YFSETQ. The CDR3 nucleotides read TGCGCCAGCAGCCCCGCGGGGACAGGTCGCTCAGATACGCAGTATTTT. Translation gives CASSPAGTGRSDTQYF.